The 14 T cell receptor beta chains below all came from one sample that was sequenced in a study of cytomegalovirus exposure and HLA in healthy donors. The PCR employed 60 Vbeta primers together with 13 Jbeta primers. TCRdb keeps only in-frame clones here, not all; method: immunoSEQ multiplex PCR. The profile shows under 200,000 clones, 77% of them singletons. Sequences were obtained from PBMCs. Receptors were obtained from a woman in her thirties in good health and CMV-seronegative.

The chain carries TRBV7-7 and TRBJ2-2; 11 bases map to TRBD2. The CDR3 spans 16 residues. CDR1 is SSHAT and CDR2 is FNYEAQ in the germline V gene (reference sequence). V was pared by 5 bases and J by 5 bases, with 7 bases of the junction left unmatched. In DNA, the CDR3 is TGTGCCAGCAGCCGTTTGGGACTAGCGGCAACCGGGGAGCTGTTTTTT. It is translated as CASSRLGLAATGELFF.

The chain recombines TRBV5-5 with TRBJ1-2, with D perhaps matching TRBD1 (5 bases). The CDR3 sequence is 14 residues long. The V gene's germline CDR1 is SGHKS and CDR2 YYEKEE (reference sequence). V dropped 4 bases and J dropped 2 bases, with 12 bases sitting between them. In DNA form, the CDR3 reads TGTGCCAGCAGCCTTGACAGCCTAAACTATGGCTACACCTTC. Amino acids: CASSLDSLNYGYTF.

This clone was recorded once. The rearrangement uses TRBV27 and TRBJ2-3, with TRBD1 matching 7 bases. The length of the CDR3 is 19 residues. With 3 bases clipped from V and 2 bases from J, the junction kept 17 bases outside the gene matches. Germline V gene data show CDR1 as MNHEY and CDR2 as SMNVEV (reference sequence). As DNA, the CDR3 is TGTGCCAGCAGTTTGCGGAATAGGGGACAGACGACCCCCACAGATACGCAGTATTTT. As protein: CASSLRNRGQTTPTDTQYF.

V is TRBV27 and J is TRBJ2-2, with TRBD2 matching over 13 bases. The CDR3 contains 16 residues. The V gene end was trimmed by 4 bases and the J gene end by 3 bases; junction bases not matched to a gene: 2. The germline gives CDR1 MNHEY, CDR2 SMNVEV (reference sequence). The CDR3 coding sequence is TGTGCCAGCAGTTCAGGACTAGCGGGGGACACCGGGGAGCTGTTTTTT. Residues: CASSSGLAGDTGELFF.

The chain uses TRBV6-5 and TRBJ1-1; D remains unclear. Trimming took 5 bases from V and 0 from J, leaving 13 bases between them. Germline V gene data show CDR1 as MNHEY and CDR2 as SVGAGI. The CDR3 extends over 15 amino acids. CDR3 sequence (DNA): TGTGCCAGCAGTCGTACATCATCAGTGAACACTGAAGCTTTCTTT. Amino acids: CASSRTSSVNTEAFF.

The chain couples TRBV7-9 to TRBJ1-2; D is unresolved. Deletions cut 5 bases from V and 4 bases from J, with 14 bases between. The CDR3 contains 14 residues. CDR1 SEHNR and CDR2 FQNEAQ come from the germline V gene (reference sequence). The CDR3 sequence is CASSPRGGLYGYTF. The CDR3, as DNA: TGTGCCAGCAGCCCCCGAGGCGGCCTCTATGGCTACACCTTC.

CDR3 region: CASSGGSLNTEAFF. The CDR3 DNA reads TGTGCCAGCAGTGGAGGGAGTTTGAACACTGAAGCTTTCTTT. The chain couples TRBV2 to TRBJ1-1; unclear D gene. V was cut by 4 bases and J by 0 bases, with 9 bases left in between. This CDR3 contains 14 residues. Germline loops: CDR1 SNHLY, CDR2 FYNNEI.

This clone was observed a handful of times. The chain links TRBV5-1 to TRBJ2-7; 9 bases align to TRBD2. The junction had 14 bases not matched to a gene; V was cut back by 4 bases and J by 6 bases. The CDR3 loop spans 16 amino acids. Germline CDR1 and CDR2: SGHRS and YFSETQ. In nucleotides, the CDR3 is TGCGCCAGCAGCCAACCCTCGGGACTAGCCCGTGGCGAGCAGTACTTC. Amino acids: CASSQPSGLARGEQYF.

This clone has more than one count but fewer than ten. The gene calls are TRBV6-1 and TRBJ2-7; no reliable D call. Trimming took 0 bases from V and 0 from J, leaving 12 bases between them. Germline V lookup: CDR1 MNHNS, CDR2 SASEGT. The CDR3 covers 16 residues. CDR3 region: CASSEALGPTSYEQYF. The CDR3 DNA reads TGTGCCAGCAGTGAAGCCCTAGGTCCTACCTCCTACGAGCAGTACTTC.

This sequence joins TRBV6-5 and TRBJ2-7, with TRBD2 matching 8 bases. CDR1 is MNHEY, CDR2 SVGAGI, per germline. The CDR3 consists of 14 residues. Trimming removed 2 bases from V and 6 bases from J; junction bases left unmatched: 6. In DNA form, the CDR3 reads TGTGCCAGCAGTTACCGGGGGGGCCTCGGCGAGCAGTACTTC. Translation gives CASSYRGGLGEQYF.

The V call is TRBV19, the J call TRBJ1-1; D call uncertain. With 3 bases removed from V and 5 bases from J, the gap between germline ends came to 16 bases. The germline V gene has CDR1 LNHDA and CDR2 SQIVND (reference sequence). The CDR3 covers 15 residues. The CDR3 DNA sequence: TGTGCCAGTAGTATGGCGGGGTCTGGGAGAACTGAAGCTTTCTTT. Translation gives CASSMAGSGRTEAFF.

The chain's CDR3 is CASLKHSGGAYEQYF. The CDR3 region has the DNA TGTGCCAGCCTGAAACATAGCGGGGGGGCCTACGAGCAGTACTTC. The chain uses TRBV6-6 and TRBJ2-7; 11 bases match TRBD2. There are 15 residues in the CDR3. V trimming: 8 bases; J trimming: 2 bases; junction bases outside the gene matches: 8. Germline-derived CDR1 and CDR2 are MNHNY and SVGAGI (reference sequence).

V usage is TRBV4-1 and J usage is TRBJ2-7; the D gene is possibly TRBD2 (7 bases). The germline V gene encodes CDR1 MGHRA and CDR2 YSYEKL. Trimming cost V 4 bases and J 3 bases, with 16 bases left between them. The CDR3 has 15 amino acids. Here the CDR3 DNA reads TGCGCCAGCAGCCCCGGTGAGGGGGGGAGCTACGAGCAGTACTTC. Translating it yields CASSPGEGGSYEQYF.

The V gene is TRBV30, the J gene TRBJ1-2, with 7 bases matching TRBD1. The germline CDR1 and CDR2 sequences are GTSNPN and SVGIG (reference sequence). The J segment lost 2 bases and the V segment lost 2 bases, leaving 2 bases of the junction unmatched. This CDR3 has 13 residues. CDR3 sequence reads: CAWSLGGNYGYTF. The CDR3 DNA reads TGTGCCTGGAGTCTAGGGGGCAACTATGGCTACACCTTC.